One and the same sample provided the 7 T cell receptor beta chains below, sequenced in a study of Graves' ophthalmopathy and Graves' hyperthyroidism. Amplified TCR beta CDR3 regions were obtained using RNA transcripts as template. Scientists carried out first-round RT-PCR using HTBI primers and then a second-round multiplex PCR. TCRdb re-called the multiplex PCR reads with MiXCR, one entry per CDR3 protein. This sample has 200,000 to 250,000 distinct CDR3 sequences, with roughly a fifth found just once. The sample was peripheral blood. These receptors originate from a woman in her forties or fifties with Graves' ophthalmopathy.

The V and J genes are TRBV20-1 and TRBJ2-5, with TRBD2 matching 8 bases. This CDR3 is built from 14 residues. With 6 bases clipped from V and 5 bases from J, the junction kept 11 bases outside the gene matches. Germline loops: CDR1 DFQATT, CDR2 SNEGSKA (reference sequence). In nucleotides, the CDR3 is TGCAGTGCACGGGGACTAGTGGAGGGGGAGACCCAGTACTTC. Its translation: CSARGLVEGETQYF.

In its sample, this clonotype was seen a few times. This sequence joins TRBV13 and TRBJ2-5, with 7 bases aligning to TRBD1. This CDR3 has 13 amino acids. The V gene's germline CDR1 is PRHDT and CDR2 FYEKMQ (reference sequence). After removal of 6 bases from V and 6 bases from J, the junction contained 7 bases not matched to a gene. CDR3 DNA: TGTGCCAGCAGTGCCCGGGACAGCCAGACCCAGTACTTC. This codes for CASSARDSQTQYF.

This clonotype was recorded at least ten times. The V and J genes are TRBV12-3 or TRBV12-4 and TRBJ1-3; D remains ambiguous. CDR3 length equals 14 residues. Deletions cut 2 bases from V and 0 bases from J, with 5 bases between. The CDR3 sequence: CASSLTVSGNTIYF. CDR3 nucleotide sequence: TGTGCCAGCAGTTTAACAGTCTCTGGAAACACCATATATTTT.

This clonotype was seen ten or more times. V gene TRBV15 combines with J gene TRBJ2-5, with D unresolved. The CDR3 is made up of 14 amino acids. Germline V gene data show CDR1 as LNHNV and CDR2 as YYDKDF (reference sequence). V dropped 0 bases and J dropped 0 bases, with 5 bases sitting between them. This CDR3 is CATSRDPDQETQYF. The CDR3 DNA follows: TGTGCCACCAGCAGAGACCCTGACCAAGAGACCCAGTACTTC.

There are a few counts of this clonotype. The junction differs from germline at one of its ends, possibly a read error. V usage is TRBV2 and J usage is TRBJ2-5; perhaps D is TRBD1 or TRBD2 (5 bases each). The CDR3 sequence is 16 residues long. CDR1 is SNHLY, CDR2 FYNNEI, per germline. The CDR3 DNA reads TGTGCCAGCAGTGAGTCGGGACGGAGGCTCTTGGAGACCCAGTGCTTC. This gives the protein CASSESGRRLLETQCF.

This clonotype was observed many times. V usage is TRBV7-2 and J usage is TRBJ2-7; D may be TRBD1 or TRBD2 (7 bases each). CDR1 is SGHTA, CDR2 FQGNSA, per germline. The CDR3 runs 16 residues. CDR3 region: CANQGGPQGLYYEQYF. CDR3 sequence (DNA): TGTGCTAACCAGGGGGGGCCCCAAGGGCTCTACTACGAGCAGTACTTC.

This clonotype was observed many times. The gene calls are TRBV5-1 and TRBJ2-2, with 10 bases aligning to TRBD2. This CDR3 comprises 14 residues. After removal of 6 bases from V and 5 bases from J, the junction contained 4 bases not matched to a gene. Germline V gene lookup returns CDR1 SGHRS and CDR2 YFSETQ. In DNA, the CDR3 is TGCGCCAGCACGAAAGCGGGAGGGACCGGGGAGCTGTTTTTT. It encodes CASTKAGGTGELFF.